A selection of T cell receptor beta chains follows, all from one sample in a study of blood T cell repertoires in COVID-19. Generated by immunoSEQ multiplex PCR, the TCRdb table keeps only in-frame clones and is missing some. The sample lists about 320,000 clones; approximately 90% were seen once. The sample taken for sequencing was peripheral blood. The source of these receptors is a woman aged 30 to 39 with COVID-19, enrolled during active disease. CDR3s include the opening cysteine and the closing phenylalanine or tryptophan. The D gene is left open where the match is weak. Clone size, where shown, is once, few, many, or a class for clones that have expanded.

V gene	clone size	J gene	D gene	CDR3 protein	CDR3 DNA
TRBV7-3	.	TRBJ1-2	TRBD1	CASSVCCRGVSNYGYTF	TGTGCCAGCAGCGTCTGCTGCAGGGGGGTGAGTAACTATGGCTACACCTTC
TRBV4-3	.	TRBJ1-4	.	CASSQDWGGGNEKLFF	TGCGCCAGCAGCCAAGATTGGGGCGGGGGAAATGAAAAACTGTTTTTT
TRBV5-6	.	TRBJ1-6	.	CASSLVGGPYNSPLHF	TGTGCCAGCAGCTTGGTTGGGGGCCCGTATAATTCACCCCTCCACTTT
TRBV6-5	.	TRBJ2-2	TRBD2	CASRVAGGPNGELFF	TGTGCCAGCAGGGTAGCGGGGGGGCCTAACGGGGAGCTGTTTTTT
TRBV30	.	TRBJ2-1	TRBD2	CAWSSGGIRYNEQFF	TGTGCCTGGAGTAGCGGGGGGATTCGGTACAATGAGCAGTTCTTC
TRBV28	.	TRBJ2-2	TRBD1	CASSPLDRDTGELFF	TGTGCCAGCAGTCCCTTGGACAGGGACACCGGGGAGCTGTTTTTT
TRBV6-5	.	TRBJ1-1	.	CASSNRVRNTEAFF	TGTGCCAGCAGTAACAGGGTAAGGAACACTGAAGCTTTCTTT
TRBV2	.	TRBJ1-5	TRBD1	CASRRDRADHSNQPQHF	TGTGCCAGCAGACGGGACAGGGCGGACCATAGCAATCAGCCCCAGCATTTT
TRBV6-5	.	TRBJ1-2	TRBD1	CASRKTAGGGYTF	TGTGCCAGCAGGAAAACGGCAGGGGGAGGCTACACCTTC
TRBV21-1	once	TRBJ1-1	.	CATRGLGPGPEAFF	TGTGCCACCCGGGGTTTGGGCCCGGGCCCTGAAGCTTTCTTT
TRBV14	few	TRBJ2-7	.	CASSQVRTGAYEQYF	TGTGCCAGCAGCCAAGTCAGGACGGGAGCCTACGAGCAGTACTTC
TRBV18	.	TRBJ1-5	TRBD1	CASSATGRQPQHF	TGTGCCAGCTCAGCGACAGGGAGGCAGCCCCAGCATTTT